This T cell receptor beta chain was documented in a study of T cells in Graves' hyperthyroidism and ophthalmopathy. Study findings and constraints: Most expanded thyroid clonotypes above 0.001 recurred in blood. Ophthalmopathy was predicted by the model a median of roughly 6 months ahead of onset.

Patients with uncontrolled infections, other autoimmune diseases, pregnancy or lactation were excluded. Amplified regions were TCR beta CDR3 sequences from RNA transcripts. Researchers ran a first-round RT-PCR on the TCR CDR3 using the HTBI primer set. MiXCR, applied by TCRdb to the multiplex PCR reads, yields one record per CDR3 protein. The data show fewer than 600,000 distinct CDR3 sequences, approximately 15% seen once. Many counts were recorded for this clonotype. Antigen: not known. CDR3 length: 15 amino acids. Trimming at V came to 9 bases and at J to 4 bases, leaving 10 bases not matched to a gene. Germline assignment: CDR1 LNHDA and CDR2 SQIVND (reference sequence).

Sequenced: blood. This clonotype was obtained from a woman aged 18-29 years with Graves' hyperthyroidism. This chain uses TRBV19 with TRBJ1-2; 11 bases align to TRBD1. The CDR3 sequence: CASEDRGRRGYGYTF. The CDR3, as DNA: TGTGCCAGCGAGGACAGGGGGCGAAGGGGCTATGGCTACACCTTC. Full variable domain (remainder filled in from reference TRBV19 and TRBJ1-2): DGGITQSPKYLFRKEGQNVTLSCEQNLNHDAMYWYRQDPGQGLRLIYYSQIVNDFQKGDIAEGYSVSREKKESFPLTVTSAQKNPTAFYLCASEDRGRRGYGYTFGSGTRLTVV.